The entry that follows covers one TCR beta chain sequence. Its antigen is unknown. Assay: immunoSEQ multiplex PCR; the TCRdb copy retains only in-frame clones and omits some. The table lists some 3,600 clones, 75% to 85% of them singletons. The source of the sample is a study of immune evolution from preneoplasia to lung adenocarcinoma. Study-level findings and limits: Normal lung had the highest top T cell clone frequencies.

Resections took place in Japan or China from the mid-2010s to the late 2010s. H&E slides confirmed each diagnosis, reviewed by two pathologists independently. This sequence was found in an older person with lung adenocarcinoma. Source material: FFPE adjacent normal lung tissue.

CDR3 sequence: CSVRAPGAYEQYF. For the CDR3, the DNA is TGCAGCGTTAGGGCCCCCGGGGCCTACGAGCAGTACTTC. The gene calls are TRBV29-1 and TRBJ2-7; D may be TRBD2 (5 bases). Trimming removed 5 bases at V and 2 bases at J, with 13 bases between. The V gene's germline CDR1 is SQVTM and CDR2 ANQGSEA. CDR3 length: 13 residues.